These 24 T cell receptor beta chains share one sample of origin, sequenced in a study of Tregs in tolerant kidney transplant recipients. Assay used: immunoSEQ multiplex PCR; TCRdb lists only in-frame clones, some missing. Among some 68,000 clones listed, roughly 84% were seen once. What was sequenced was CD4+ T cells from blood. Receptors originate from a human donor in good health.

The V and J genes are TRBV5-1 and TRBJ2-5; D not certain. CDR3 length: 15 amino acids. Trimming stripped 0 bases from V and 3 bases from J, with 12 bases between. Germline V CDR1 and CDR2: SGHRS, YFSETQ. CDR3 in amino acids: CASSLAPVGEETQYF. As DNA, the CDR3 is TGCGCCAGCAGCTTGGCCCCCGTTGGGGAAGAGACCCAGTACTTC.

The chain recombines TRBV7-9 with TRBJ2-2, with unresolved D. This CDR3 spans 12 amino acids. Germline V gene lookup returns CDR1 SEHNR and CDR2 FQNEAQ (reference sequence). The V and J ends lost 5 bases and 6 bases respectively, with 7 bases between them. For the CDR3, the DNA is TGTGCCAGCAGCGGTAAACCCGGGGAGCTGTTTTTT. Amino acid sequence: CASSGKPGELFF.

This clone was counted only a few times. V is TRBV5-4 and J is TRBJ1-6; D might be TRBD1 (5 bases). Germline V gene sequence: CDR1 SGHNT, CDR2 YYREEE (reference sequence). Trimming shortened V by 0 bases and J by 8 bases, and 9 bases separated the two germline ends. There are 14 residues in the CDR3. The CDR3 protein is CASSLDPRDSPLHF. CDR3 DNA: TGTGCCAGCAGCTTGGACCCCAGGGATTCACCCCTCCACTTT.

V is TRBV5-4 and J is TRBJ2-1; tentatively, D is TRBD1 or TRBD2 (5 bases each). CDR3 length: 15 amino acids. In germline, CDR1 is SGHNT, CDR2 YYREEE (reference sequence). Trimming cost V 8 bases and J 3 bases, with 18 bases left between them. The CDR3 region is CASSSGQLDYNEQFF. DNA for the CDR3: TGTGCCAGTTCATCGGGGCAATTGGACTACAATGAGCAGTTCTTC. The full variable domain, rest sourced from reference TRBV5-4 and TRBJ2-1, is ETGVTQSPTHLIKTRGQQVTLRCSSQSGHNTVSWYQQALGQGPQFIFQYYREEENGRGNFPPRFSGLQFPNYSSELNVNALELDDSALYLCASSSGQLDYNEQFFGPGTRLTVL.

This chain uses TRBV5-6 with TRBJ2-1; 12 positions agree with TRBD2. CDR3 length: 18 residues. The germline gives CDR1 SGHDT, CDR2 YYEEEE. V was pared by 0 bases and J by 8 bases, with 12 bases of the junction left unmatched. CDR3 DNA: TGTGCCAGCAGCTTGGTGGCTGCCGCTAGCGGGGGGGCTGATGAGCAGTTCTTC. Protein product: CASSLVAAASGGADEQFF.

The V and J genes are TRBV30 and TRBJ2-7, with 9 bases aligning to TRBD1. With V trimmed by 5 bases and J by 2 bases, 7 bases remained unmatched. This CDR3 has 14 amino acids. Germline CDR1 GTSNPN, CDR2 SVGIG (reference sequence). CDR3 in amino acids: CAWEPGQGTYEQYF. The CDR3 bases are TGTGCCTGGGAACCGGGACAGGGAACCTACGAGCAGTACTTC. Complete variable domain (other parts from reference TRBV30 and TRBJ2-7): SQTIHQWPATLVQPVGSPLSLECTVEGTSNPNLYWYRQAAGRGLQLLFYSVGIGQISSEVPQNLSASRPQDRQFILSSKKLLLSDSGFYLCAWEPGQGTYEQYFGPGTRLTVT.

The rearrangement links TRBV6-5 to TRBJ1-2; no reliable D call. Germline lookup yields CDR1 MNHEY and CDR2 SVGAGI. This CDR3 contains 12 residues. V lost 5 bases and J 7 bases, leaving 11 bases between the germline ends. The CDR3 sequence is CASSRGLSGYTF. The CDR3 coding sequence is TGTGCCAGCAGTCGAGGTCTGAGTGGCTACACCTTC.

The chain joins TRBV7-3 to TRBJ2-1; D call uncertain. Germline V gene sequence: CDR1 SGHTA, CDR2 FQGTGA. Between the trimmed V and J ends, which lost 2 bases and 3 bases, there was a span of 14 bases. The CDR3 has 16 residues. The CDR3 here is CASSLVGTPVYNEQFF. The CDR3 coding sequence is TGTGCCAGCAGCTTAGTCGGTACCCCCGTCTACAATGAGCAGTTCTTC.

The chain has TRBV19 and TRBJ2-2; maybe TRBD1 (5 bases). From germline, CDR1 is LNHDA and CDR2 SQIVND (reference sequence). The CDR3 totals 16 residues. V lost 5 bases and J lost 3, with 16 bases in between. The CDR3 region is CASSLSGRAHTGELFF. The CDR3 region has the DNA TGTGCCAGTAGTCTCTCCGGCAGGGCACACACCGGGGAGCTGTTTTTT.

The gene calls are TRBV2 and TRBJ2-7, with D maybe TRBD2 (6 bases). CDR1 SNHLY and CDR2 FYNNEI come from the germline V gene. The CDR3 covers 18 residues. Trimming took off 4 bases at V and 1 base at J, with 23 bases between the two ends. CDR3: CASSVARARGTLSYEQYF. The CDR3 DNA sequence: TGTGCCAGCAGTGTGGCCCGCGCCCGAGGGACTCTTTCCTACGAGCAGTACTTC.

The chain has TRBV11-2 and TRBJ1-1; D might be TRBD1 (5 bases). V was shortened by 0 bases and J by 9 bases, with 11 bases between the two germline ends. From germline, CDR1 is SGHAT and CDR2 FQNNGV. CDR3 length: 13 residues. The chain's CDR3 is CASSLDRQSKAFF. The CDR3 DNA follows: TGTGCCAGCAGCTTAGATCGACAGAGTAAAGCTTTCTTT.

This chain uses TRBV7-2 with TRBJ2-7, with TRBD2 matching over 11 bases. The CDR3 extends over 17 amino acids. Per the germline V gene, CDR1 is SGHTA and CDR2 is FQGNSA. Trimming removed 5 bases from V and 1 base from J; junction bases left unmatched: 10. CDR3 in DNA: TGTGCCAGCAGCAGATCCTCACTAGCGGGAGAATCCTACGAGCAGTACTTC. It specifies CASSRSSLAGESYEQYF.

V gene TRBV25-1 combines with J gene TRBJ2-7; D may be TRBD1 (5 bases). Trimming cost V 6 bases and J 1 base, with 7 bases left between them. CDR1 is MGHDK, CDR2 SYGVNS, per germline. The CDR3 is 12 amino acids. CDR3 loop: CASSRDSYEQYF. The CDR3, as DNA: TGTGCCAGCAGCAGGGATTCCTACGAGCAGTACTTC.

The chain's CDR3 is CASSPGGAKGVAKNIQYF. CDR3 bases: TGCGCCAGCTCGCCCGGGGGGGCCAAGGGGGTAGCCAAAAACATTCAGTACTTC. J is TRBJ2-4 and V is TRBV4-1; 8 positions agree with TRBD2. V trimming: 8 bases; J trimming: 0 bases; junction bases outside the gene matches: 15. This CDR3 is built from 18 residues. Germline-derived CDR1 and CDR2 are MGHRA and YSYEKL.

This chain links TRBV11-3 with TRBJ2-3; 9 bases match TRBD2. J lost 2 bases, V lost 5 bases, and 5 bases had no gene match. Germline assignment: CDR1 SGHNT and CDR2 YENEEA. The CDR3 extends over 15 amino acids. Written as DNA, the CDR3 is TGTGCCAGCAGCCTAGCGGGAAAGTACACAGATACGCAGTATTTT. It codes for CASSLAGKYTDTQYF.

The CDR3 nucleotides read TGTGCCAGTAGTCCCTATCCTCTGGACCGCTACGAGCAGTACTTC. Translated, it gives CASSPYPLDRYEQYF. V is TRBV19 and J is TRBJ2-7; D not resolved. CDR1 and CDR2 (germline): LNHDA, SQIVND (reference sequence). Trimming shortened V by 5 bases and J by 3 bases, and 17 bases separated the two germline ends. The CDR3 loop spans 15 amino acids.

The genes are TRBV5-8 and TRBJ1-2, with D possibly matching TRBD1 (6 bases). Germline V gives CDR1 SGHTS, CDR2 YDEGEE. The CDR3 length is 13 residues. The V and J ends lost 5 bases and 6 bases respectively, with 14 bases between them. The CDR3 region is CASSIYRADGYTF. The CDR3 DNA sequence: TGTGCCAGCAGTATTTACAGGGCAGATGGCTACACCTTC. The full variable domain, its missing parts supplied by reference TRBV5-8 and TRBJ1-2, is EAGVTQSPTHLIKTRGQQATLRCSPISGHTSVYWYQQALGLGLQFLLWYDEGEERNRGNFPPRFSGRQFPNYSSELNVNALELEDSALYLCASSIYRADGYTFGSGTRLTVV.

The J gene is TRBJ2-2, the V gene TRBV5-1; D gene unclear. The ends were cut back, 3 bases at V and 4 bases at J, with 13 bases in the middle. The CDR3 totals 15 residues. Germline V lookup: CDR1 SGHRS, CDR2 YFSETQ. CDR3 loop: CASSSTLGSTGELFF. The CDR3, as DNA: TGCGCCAGCAGCTCCACCCTAGGTAGCACCGGGGAGCTGTTTTTT.

This clone was observed once. This chain joins TRBV5-4 and TRBJ2-1; no clear D. CDR1 and CDR2 from the germline V gene are SGHNT and YYREEE (reference sequence). The CDR3 extends over 13 amino acids. V was trimmed by 4 bases and J by 8 bases, leaving 13 bases between them. For the CDR3, the DNA is TGTGCCAGCAGCCACGGAACGGCCCATGAGCAGTTCTTC. Protein: CASSHGTAHEQFF.

The chain carries TRBV19 and TRBJ1-3; maybe TRBD1 (6 bases). V lost 5 bases to trimming and J lost 2 bases, with 19 bases between them. The CDR3 has 17 residues. CDR1 is LNHDA and CDR2 is SQIVND in the germline V gene (reference sequence). Written as DNA, the CDR3 is TGTGCCAGTAGTCTGGGACCGAAGGGGGGCCCTGGAAACACCATATATTTT. This gives the protein CASSLGPKGGPGNTIYF.

The J gene is TRBJ1-2, the V gene TRBV5-1; D is ambiguous. Germline V gene lookup returns CDR1 SGHRS and CDR2 YFSETQ. Trimming cost V 2 bases and J 8 bases, with 10 bases left between them. This CDR3 has 12 residues. As DNA, the CDR3 is TGCGCCAGCAGCTTCCCCCCGAGGGGCTACACCTTC. Amino acids: CASSFPPRGYTF.

The chain employs TRBV4-3 and TRBJ2-1; 7 positions match TRBD2. The CDR3 contains 21 residues. V was pared by 3 bases and J by 0 bases, with 20 bases of the junction left unmatched. Germline lookup yields CDR1 LGHNA and CDR2 YSLEER. CDR3 residues: CASSHPLREGMKRSSYNEQFF. As DNA, the CDR3 is TGCGCCAGCAGCCATCCTTTGAGGGAGGGGATGAAGAGGAGCTCCTACAATGAGCAGTTCTTC.

This sequence joins TRBV21-1 and TRBJ2-7; the DNA was not used to check the table's D call, TRBD2. TRBV21-1 is flagged as a pseudogene. The CDR3 consists of 14 residues. The CDR3, as DNA: TGTGCCAGCACCTCACTAGCGGAGCTTTACGAGCAGTACTTC. It specifies CASTSLAELYEQYF.

The CDR3 nucleotides read TGTGCCAGCAGTTTCCCCCAAGAGCGGGAGGCCCACGAAAGCTCCTACGAGCAGTACTTC. Residues: CASSFPQEREAHESSYEQYF. The genes are TRBV27 and TRBJ2-7; 9 bases match TRBD2. The CDR3 has 20 residues. Germline V gives CDR1 MNHEY, CDR2 SMNVEV (reference sequence). The V gene end was trimmed by 3 bases and the J gene end by 0 bases; junction bases not matched to a gene: 18.